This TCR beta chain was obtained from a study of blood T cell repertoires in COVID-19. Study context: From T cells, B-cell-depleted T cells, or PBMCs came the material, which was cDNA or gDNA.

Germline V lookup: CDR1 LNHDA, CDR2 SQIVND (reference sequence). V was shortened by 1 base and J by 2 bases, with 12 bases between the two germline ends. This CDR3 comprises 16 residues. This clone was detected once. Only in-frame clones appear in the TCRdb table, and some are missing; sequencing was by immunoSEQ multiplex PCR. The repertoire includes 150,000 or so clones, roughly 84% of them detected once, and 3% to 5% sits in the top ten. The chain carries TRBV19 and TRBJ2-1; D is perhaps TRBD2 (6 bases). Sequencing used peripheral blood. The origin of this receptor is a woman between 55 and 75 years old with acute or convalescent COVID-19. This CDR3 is CASSIGGRTAYNEQFF. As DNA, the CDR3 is TGTGCCAGTAGTATAGGAGGGAGGACCGCCTACAATGAGCAGTTCTTC.